These T cell receptor beta chains were read from a single sample in a study of shared clonotypes between healthy human individuals. Clones were read by immunoSEQ multiplex PCR, and TCRdb kept only the in-frame ones, dropping some. The sample records around 1.6 million clones, approximately 98% being singletons. Sequenced material: naive CD4+ T cells sorted from blood. The receptors here all came from a man aged 25-45 years in good health. CDR3s include the opening cysteine and the closing phenylalanine or tryptophan. The order of the fields is D gene, V gene, J gene, clone size, CDR3 DNA, CDR3 protein. A D gene is named only where the DNA matches it firmly. Part of the rows lack a size; the others show once, few, many or a class for expanded clones.

-	TRBV5-5	TRBJ2-7	-	TGTGCCAGCAGCTTGTTACCCGAGACTCCCGCCGGCGAGCAGTACTTC	CASSLLPETPAGEQYF
TRBD1	TRBV6-1	TRBJ1-1	-	TGTGCCAGCAGCCAGGGACAGTCCACTGAAGCTTTCTTT	CASSQGQSTEAFF
-	TRBV13	TRBJ2-7	-	TGTGCCAGCAGCGACCGCAGCAGCGCGGTAGTGCAGTACTTC	CASSDRSSAVVQYF
TRBD2	TRBV6-6	TRBJ2-7	-	TGTGCCAGCAGTTCCGGGACTAGTGGAACGTACGAGCAGTACTTC	CASSSGTSGTYEQYF
-	TRBV7-2	TRBJ1-3	-	TGTGCCAGCAGCTTAGCAGAATCCTCTGGAAACACCATATATTTT	CASSLAESSGNTIYF
-	TRBV6-1	TRBJ2-1	-	TGTGCCAGCAGTGAAGGGTCTCCTAATGAGCAGTTCTTC	CASSEGSPNEQFF
-	TRBV28	TRBJ2-5	once	TGTGCCAGCAGCTCTAGACAAGAAGAGACCCAGTACTTC	CASSSRQEETQYF
TRBD1	TRBV29-1	TRBJ1-1	-	TGCAGCGCTGGGACAGGGGGAAACATGAACACTGAAGCTTTCTTT	CSAGTGGNMNTEAFF
TRBD2	TRBV4-1	TRBJ2-1	once	TGCGCCAGCAGCCAATGGACTAGCGGGATGTCCTACAATGAGCAGTTCTTC	CASSQWTSGMSYNEQFF
TRBD1	TRBV19	TRBJ1-1	-	TGTGCCAGTAGTATCGGACAGGCAAACACTGAAGCTTTCTTT	CASSIGQANTEAFF
TRBD1	TRBV5-1	TRBJ2-1	-	TGCGCCAGCAGCATGGACAGGGTATACAATGAGCAGTTCTTC	CASSMDRVYNEQFF
-	TRBV18	TRBJ2-7	-	TGTGCCAGCTCACATACAGGGAGCTACGAGCAGTACTTC	CASSHTGSYEQYF
-	TRBV9	TRBJ2-7	-	TGTGCCAGCAGCGTAGCACTGGGTGAAACCTACGAGCAGTACTTC	CASSVALGETYEQYF
-	TRBV11-2	TRBJ2-7	-	TGTGCCAGCAGCTTAGAGGGGCAGGCTTCCTACGAGCAGTACTTC	CASSLEGQASYEQYF
-	TRBV7-2	TRBJ2-1	-	TGTGCCAGCAGCTTATTCACAGGTGGGGTCAATGAGCAGTTCTTC	CASSLFTGGVNEQFF
TRBD1	TRBV5-6	TRBJ2-7	-	TGTGCCAGCAGCTGGACAGGGAACGAGCAGTACTTC	CASSWTGNEQYF
-	TRBV5-6	TRBJ2-7	-	TGTGCCAGCAGCTTGGCTCCGAACGGATACGAGCAGTACTTC	CASSLAPNGYEQYF
-	TRBV2	TRBJ2-7	-	TGTGCCAGCAGTGGTTTGGCTACGGCGGCGCACTACGAGCAGTACTTC	CASSGLATAAHYEQYF
TRBD1	TRBV5-1	TRBJ2-5	-	TGCGCCAGCAGCCTCCCGGACAGGGTGGAGACCCAGTACTTC	CASSLPDRVETQYF
-	TRBV5-1	TRBJ2-1	-	TGCGCCAGCAGCCCAGAGACAGCCTACAATGAGCAGTTCTTC	CASSPETAYNEQFF
-	TRBV25-1	TRBJ2-3	-	TGTGCCAGCAGCGCGGGGACCTGGGATACGCAGTATTTT	CASSAGTWDTQYF
-	TRBV19	TRBJ1-1	-	TGTGCCAGTAGTAGTGGAGGGGGGAGCACTGAAGCTTTCTTT	CASSSGGGSTEAFF
TRBD2	TRBV4-2	TRBJ2-7	-	TGTGCCAGCAGCCAAGATTGGGCGGGAGGCCACTACGAGCAGTACTTC	CASSQDWAGGHYEQYF
-	TRBV5-4	TRBJ2-7	-	TGTGCCAGCAGCTTGGTTTCAGGGTTCGAGCAGTACTTC	CASSLVSGFEQYF
TRBD1	TRBV9	TRBJ1-1	-	TGTGCCAGCGGCCCCTGGACAGGGGCCTCTCCTTTCTTT	CASGPWTGASPFF
-	TRBV7-2	TRBJ1-1	-	TGTGCCAGCAGCTTTGACGGGAACACTGAAGCTTTCTTT	CASSFDGNTEAFF
TRBD1	TRBV7-8	TRBJ2-4	-	TGTGCCAGCAGCTTATCGCGATCGTCCAGGGGGCCCCTAGCCAAAAACATTCAGTACTTC	CASSLSRSSRGPLAKNIQYF
TRBD2	TRBV27	TRBJ2-4	-	TGTGCCAGCAGTCTTAGCGGGAGTTCCCAAAACATTCAGTACTTC	CASSLSGSSQNIQYF
TRBD2	TRBV5-1	TRBJ2-5	-	TGCGCCAGCAGCGGGGGACTAGCGCTAGAGACCCAGTACTTC	CASSGGLALETQYF
-	TRBV5-1	TRBJ1-1	once	TGCGCCAGCAGCTTATACAGTGACTTCAACACTGAAGCTTTCTTT	CASSLYSDFNTEAFF
-	TRBV29-1	TRBJ2-1	-	TGCAGCGTTGGAAAGTACAGCAATGAGCAGTTCTTC	CSVGKYSNEQFF
-	TRBV7-3	TRBJ2-1	-	TGTGCCAGCAGCTTAGGTCCAGGGCGCAATGAGCAGTTCTTC	CASSLGPGRNEQFF
-	TRBV5-5	TRBJ1-2	-	TGTGCCAGCAGGGTGTCCCTCGGGAATACCTATGGCTACACCTTC	CASRVSLGNTYGYTF
-	TRBV6-5	TRBJ1-2	-	TGTGCCAGCAGCTCCCTCGGGCAGGGAGGTGGCTACACCTTC	CASSSLGQGGGYTF
TRBD1	TRBV7-9	TRBJ1-2	-	TGTGCCAGCAGCTTAGTTCCAGTGGACAGGGATTTAGGCTACACCTTC	CASSLVPVDRDLGYTF
-	TRBV5-1	TRBJ1-1	-	TGCGCCAGCAGCTTTGGGGACATAAACACTGAAGCTTTCTTT	CASSFGDINTEAFF
-	TRBV30	TRBJ2-6	-	TGTGCCTGGACACCACGGTTCTCTGGGGCCAACGTCCTGACTTTC	CAWTPRFSGANVLTF
-	TRBV28	TRBJ1-5	-	TGTGCCAGCAGTTTATTGGGGCCTCAGCCCCAGCATTTT	CASSLLGPQPQHF
TRBD1	TRBV5-1	TRBJ2-1	-	TGCGCCAGCAGCCTACGGACAGGGATGATGGGGAATGAGCAGTTCTTC	CASSLRTGMMGNEQFF
-	TRBV4-3	TRBJ1-2	once	TGCGCCAGCAGCCGAGGGCTTGATACCTATGGCTACACCTTC	CASSRGLDTYGYTF
-	TRBV9	TRBJ1-5	-	TGTGCCAGCAGCGTGGGTAGCAATCAGCCCCAGCATTTT	CASSVGSNQPQHF
-	TRBV13	TRBJ2-7	-	TGTGCCAGCACCTTCGACGGGCGTAGCTCCTACGAGCAGTACTTC	CASTFDGRSSYEQYF